This T cell receptor beta chain was documented in a study of shared clonotypes between healthy human individuals. Study overall: Used for every donor were three CD4 naive, three CD4 memory, two CD8 naive and one CD8 memory plate.

The method was immunoSEQ multiplex PCR; TCRdb's version includes in-frame clones alone and lacks a portion of them. The top ten hold 0.1% to 0.15% of the sample, which has under 2,500,000 clones, about 94% seen once. Study-wide points: Naive subsets generally exceeded memory subsets in estimated richness.

Concerning this clone itself: Its specificity is unknown.

V lost 0 bases and J lost 3, with 12 bases in between. Per germline, CDR1 LGHNA and CDR2 YSLEER. This CDR3 is 16 amino acids long. The sequenced material came from naive CD4+ T cells sorted from blood. The subset here: CD45RA+ positively selected. The chain carries TRBV4-3 and TRBJ1-3; maybe TRBD1 (5 bases). The sequence derives from a young man in good health. This CDR3 reads CASSQEWGTYGNTIYF. The DNA of the CDR3 is TGCGCCAGCAGCCAAGAATGGGGGACTTATGGAAACACCATATATTTT.